Presented here are 26 T cell receptor beta chains from one specimen sequenced in a study of T cell repertoires in cytomegalovirus infection. TCRdb called the reads again in MiXCR, with one record for every CDR3 protein. Of hundreds of thousands of distinct CDR3 sequences in the sample, 30% to 40% were seen once. These receptors' targets are unknown. The specimen comprised cultured PBMCs, sampled from culture after CMV antigen stimulation. The receptors stem from a human donor in good health (CMV status not recorded). Some clones in this sample may be carry-over from other donors' samples.

The sample holds many counts of this clonotype. This chain connects TRBV4-3 to TRBJ2-3; D is uncertain. Deletions cut 3 bases from V and 2 bases from J, with 6 bases between. The CDR3 consists of 13 residues. Germline V gene sequence: CDR1 LGHNA, CDR2 YSLEER. In DNA, the CDR3 is TGCGCCAGCAGCCAGCGACACACAGATACGCAGTATTTT. Protein product: CASSQRHTDTQYF.

The chain joins TRBV28 to TRBJ1-4; D perhaps matches TRBD1 (5 bases). In germline, CDR1 is MDHEN, CDR2 SYDVKM. CDR3 length: 15 residues. Trimming removed 1 base from V and 8 bases from J, with 14 bases in between. The CDR3 DNA follows: TGTGCCAGCAGTTTATTAGAGGGGATAGGAGAAAAACTGTTTTTT. This translates into CASSLLEGIGEKLFF. The whole variable domain, filled in from reference TRBV28 and TRBJ1-4, reads DVKVTQSSRYLVKRTGEKVFLECVQDMDHENMFWYRQDPGLGLRLIYFSYDVKMKEKGDIPEGYSVSREKKERFSLILESASTNQTSMYLCASSLLEGIGEKLFFGSGTQLSVL.

This chain uses TRBV29-1 with TRBJ2-5, with D perhaps matching TRBD1 or TRBD2 (5 bases each). The V end was cut by 8 bases, the J end by 4 bases, with 11 bases between. Germline V gives CDR1 SQVTM, CDR2 ANQGSEA. This CDR3 comprises 11 residues. DNA for the CDR3: TGCAGCCTGTGGGGGACAGAGACCCAGTACTTC. This gives the protein CSLWGTETQYF.

This clonotype has more than one count but fewer than ten. The J gene is TRBJ2-7, the V gene TRBV7-2; TRBD2 matches 14 bases. V was pared by 5 bases and J by 1 base, with 10 bases of the junction left unmatched. The CDR3 runs to 18 residues. Germline V gives CDR1 SGHTA, CDR2 FQGNSA. In nucleotides, the CDR3 is TGTGCCAGCAGCCTACTAGGACTAGCGGGAGGAGGTTCCTACGAGCAGTACTTC. Amino acid sequence: CASSLLGLAGGGSYEQYF.

This clonotype was picked up a small number of times. The gene calls are TRBV19 and TRBJ2-1, with 12 bases aligning to TRBD1. V dropped 7 bases and J dropped 8; count of bases not matched to a gene: 9. This CDR3 spans 15 amino acids. The germline CDR1 and CDR2 sequences are LNHDA and SQIVND (reference sequence). The chain's CDR3 is CASTPGTGGRDEQFF. In DNA form, the CDR3 reads TGTGCCAGTACCCCCGGGACAGGGGGCCGTGATGAGCAGTTCTTC.

The chain carries TRBV6-2 or TRBV6-3 and TRBJ1-1; the D gene is possibly TRBD1 (5 bases). V was cut by 4 bases and J by 2 bases, with 20 bases left in between. CDR3 length: 17 amino acids. CDR1 and CDR2 (germline): MNHEY, SVGEGT. The CDR3 region has the DNA TGTGCCAGCAGTTTTGGGCCGGGACCGAAGCACAACACTGAAGCTTTCTTT. This encodes CASSFGPGPKHNTEAFF.

A remark on this clonotype: The CDR3 does not close with the conserved phenylalanine or tryptophan, likely indicating a read error. V is TRBV12-3 or TRBV12-4 and J is TRBJ1-4; TRBD1 is a possible D gene (6 bases). V lost 3 bases and J 8 bases, leaving 10 bases between the germline ends. The CDR3 contains 13 residues. The CDR3 bases are TGTGCCAGCAGTTTGGACAGCTTAGAAAAACTGTTTCTT. Protein sequence: CASSLDSLEKLFL.

The chain couples TRBV20-1 to TRBJ2-7; weak D call: TRBD2 (5 bases). V lost 5 bases, J lost 1 base, and 12 bases lay in between. This CDR3 has 13 amino acids. Germline V CDR1 and CDR2: DFQATT, SNEGSKA (reference sequence). CDR3: CSAFSPGSYEQYF. For the CDR3, the DNA is TGCAGTGCTTTTTCTCCGGGATCCTACGAGCAGTACTTC.

The V and J genes are TRBV12-3 or TRBV12-4 and TRBJ1-5; possible D gene TRBD1, 6 bases. V was trimmed by 6 bases and J by 4 bases, leaving 13 bases between them. The CDR3 loop spans 14 amino acids. The CDR3 sequence: CASSHFRGNQPQHF. CDR3 nucleotides: TGTGCCAGCAGCCATTTTAGGGGGAATCAGCCCCAGCATTTT.

In this sample, this clonotype turned up a few times. The chain is built from TRBV2 and TRBJ2-7, with TRBD2 identical over 8 bases. The germline CDR1 and CDR2 sequences are SNHLY and FYNNEI. The length of the CDR3 is 14 residues. Germline trimming cut 4 bases from V and 5 bases from J; bases unmatched to any gene: 7. The CDR3 DNA reads TGTGCCAGCAGTGGGTCGGGAGGGTTCCACGAGCAGTACTTC. It codes for CASSGSGGFHEQYF.

This clonotype turned up a few times. The J gene is TRBJ2-7, the V gene TRBV11-2; 8 nucleotides align to TRBD1. Trimming cost V 4 bases and J 3 bases; bases outside gene matches: 8. The CDR3 runs 15 residues. Germline CDR1 SGHAT, CDR2 FQNNGV. CDR3 nucleotides: TGTGCCAGCAGCTCTGAGGGGACAGGAATCTACGAGCAGTACTTC. This sequence encodes CASSSEGTGIYEQYF.

The chain has TRBV7-9 and TRBJ2-7; 7 positions match TRBD2. CDR3 length: 17 residues. The germline gives CDR1 SEHNR, CDR2 FQNEAQ (reference sequence). Losses at the gene ends were 1 base for V and 0 bases for J; bases not matched to a gene: 9. The CDR3 sequence: CASSLGLRSGNSYEQYF. The DNA for the CDR3 is TGTGCCAGCAGCTTAGGGCTTCGGAGCGGGAACTCCTACGAGCAGTACTTC.

The genes are TRBV29-1 and TRBJ1-1; the D is unclear. From germline, CDR1 is SQVTM and CDR2 ANQGSEA. The CDR3 has 12 amino acids. Trimming pared 7 bases from V and 1 base from J, leaving 10 bases between. For the CDR3, the DNA is TGCAGCGGGACGCCCTCGAACACTGAAGCTTTCTTT. It specifies CSGTPSNTEAFF.

The chain is built from TRBV12-3 or TRBV12-4 and TRBJ2-3; D possibly matches TRBD1 or TRBD2 (5 bases each). The ends were cut back, 7 bases at V and 0 bases at J, with 8 bases in the middle. This CDR3 has 13 amino acids. This CDR3 reads CASNRDSTDTQYF. CDR3 nucleotide sequence: TGTGCCAGCAATCGGGACAGCACAGATACGCAGTATTTT.

V and J are TRBV27 and TRBJ1-4, with D unresolved. V was clipped by 3 bases and J by 5 bases, with 10 bases between them. From germline, CDR1 is MNHEY and CDR2 SMNVEV (reference sequence). The CDR3 consists of 14 residues. The CDR3 loop reads CASSFWAGNEKLFF. Here the CDR3 DNA reads TGTGCCAGCAGTTTCTGGGCGGGAAATGAAAAACTGTTTTTT. The full variable domain, in which reference TRBV27 and TRBJ1-4 provide the parts outside the CDR3, is EAQVTQNPRYLITVTGKKLTVTCSQNMNHEYMSWYRQDPGLGLRQIYYSMNVEVTDKGDVPEGYKVSRKEKRNFPLILESPSPNQTSLYFCASSFWAGNEKLFFGSGTQLSVL.

This clonotype has only a few counts. V usage is TRBV18 and J usage is TRBJ1-2; 9 bases line up with TRBD1. CDR3 size: 16 residues. CDR1 is KGHSH and CDR2 is LQKENI in the germline V gene. V dropped 1 base and J dropped 6; count of bases not matched to a gene: 9. This chain's CDR3 is CASSPLHGTGKNGYTF. CDR3 nucleotide sequence: TGTGCCAGCTCACCACTCCACGGGACAGGGAAAAATGGCTACACCTTC.

This sequence joins TRBV11-2 and TRBJ2-7; 9 nucleotides match TRBD1. Germline-derived CDR1 and CDR2 are SGHAT and FQNNGV. The V segment lost 3 bases and the J segment 2 bases; nucleotides outside the gene matches: 5. There are 15 residues in the CDR3. CDR3 bases: TGTGCCAGCAGCTTTACGGGACAGGGACCCTACGAGCAGTACTTC. Translated, it gives CASSFTGQGPYEQYF.

The chain joins TRBV7-2 to TRBJ2-3, with D unresolved. CDR1 SGHTA and CDR2 FQGNSA come from the germline V gene. The CDR3 covers 14 residues. The V end was cut by 4 bases, the J end by 11 bases, with 19 bases between. The CDR3 region is CASSSEHGRLGQYF. CDR3 bases: TGTGCCAGCAGCTCGGAACACGGCAGATTGGGGCAGTATTTT.

The chain is built from TRBV6-2 or TRBV6-3 and TRBJ2-1, with 12 bases matching TRBD2. Germline values: CDR1 MNHEY, CDR2 SVGEGT. This CDR3 is built from 16 residues. The junction had 9 bases not matched to a gene; V was cut back by 8 bases and J by 4 bases. Here the CDR3 DNA reads TGTGCCAGCCGCTTACTAGCGGGAGGTTTTTACAATGAGCAGTTCTTC. Its protein product is CASRLLAGGFYNEQFF.

The gene calls are TRBV2 and TRBJ2-7; a weak D match, TRBD1 (6 bases). CDR3 length equals 12 residues. The germline CDR1 and CDR2 sequences are SNHLY and FYNNEI. Trimming left V 7 bases short and J 3 bases short, with 10 bases between. CDR3 sequence reads: CASTRDNYEQYF. CDR3 nucleotide sequence: TGTGCCAGCACCCGGGACAACTACGAGCAGTACTTC.

The chain carries TRBV7-2 and TRBJ2-5, with a tentative D call TRBD2 (6 bases). V lost 5 bases and J 5 bases, leaving 18 bases between the germline ends. The CDR3 totals 15 residues. In germline, CDR1 is SGHTA, CDR2 FQGNSA. The CDR3 bases are TGTGCCAGCAGCCCACGATGGACTGGGGGGGAGACCCAGTACTTC. Translation gives CASSPRWTGGETQYF.

The J gene is TRBJ2-1, the V gene TRBV6-2 or TRBV6-3, with a tentative D call TRBD1 (5 bases). The germline V gene has CDR1 MNHEY and CDR2 SVGEGT. The length of the CDR3 is 13 residues. V was pared by 2 bases and J by 8 bases, with 10 bases between. The CDR3 region has the DNA TGTGCCAGCAGTTACAAAAGGGGCTATGAGCAGTTCTTC. Translation gives CASSYKRGYEQFF.

This sequence joins TRBV6-1 and TRBJ1-2; a weak D match, TRBD1 (6 bases). The V end was cut by 6 bases, the J end by 3 bases, with 14 bases between. Germline V gives CDR1 MNHNS, CDR2 SASEGT. The CDR3 contains 14 residues. CDR3: CASSPGARDYGYTF. As DNA, the CDR3 is TGTGCCAGCAGCCCAGGGGCGCGAGACTATGGCTACACCTTC.

This clonotype was recorded a few times. The rearrangement links TRBV12-3 or TRBV12-4 to TRBJ1-1, with D maybe TRBD1 (6 bases). The CDR3 has 15 amino acids. The ends were cut back, 1 base at V and 1 base at J, with 10 bases in the middle. Here the CDR3 reads CASSLEGHQNTEAFF. CDR3 DNA: TGTGCCAGCAGTTTAGAGGGACACCAGAACACTGAAGCTTTCTTT.

The rearrangement joins TRBV5-5 to TRBJ2-7; TRBD1 matches at 11 bases. The length of the CDR3 is 19 residues. The germline CDR1 and CDR2 sequences are SGHKS and YYEKEE (reference sequence). With 0 bases clipped from V and 2 bases from J, the junction kept 13 bases outside the gene matches. The CDR3 DNA reads as TGTGCCAGCAGCTTGGCTGGGACAGGGGGTTACCGGGGCACCTACGAGCAGTACGTC. Amino acid sequence: CASSLAGTGGYRGTYEQYV.

This clonotype was recorded once. The chain joins TRBV12-3 or TRBV12-4 to TRBJ1-2, with D perhaps TRBD1 (5 bases). Between the trimmed V and J ends, which lost 5 bases and 8 bases, there was a span of 21 bases. The CDR3 has 15 amino acids. CDR3 residues: CASSPPEGRAVGYTF. CDR3 coding DNA: TGTGCCAGCAGTCCACCTGAGGGGCGGGCGGTAGGCTACACCTTC.